This TCR beta chain was identified in a study of T cell responses to AZD1222 COVID-19 vaccine. Study outcomes and limitations: Recipients of AZD1222 seropositive at baseline numbered only 5 to 7.

V lost 4 bases, J lost 5 bases, and 12 bases stayed unmatched. The CDR3 has 16 residues. The V gene's germline CDR1 is SGHTS and CDR2 YDEGEE. This clone has only one observation. Its antigen is not identified. Assay used: immunoSEQ multiplex PCR; TCRdb lists only in-frame clones, some missing. Of tens of thousands of clones detected, about three quarters appear once; the ten largest clones hold 9% to 13%. The chain employs TRBV5-8 and TRBJ2-7, with TRBD1 matching 10 bases. The specimen was peripheral blood, collected on day 0 of AZD1222 vaccination. The receptor was isolated from an adult in good health. DNA for the CDR3: TGTGCCAGCAGCCCGGTGCGGACAGGGGGGACGGACGAGCAGTACTTC. This gives the protein CASSPVRTGGTDEQYF.